This T cell receptor beta chain was found in a study of spatial heterogeneity in lung cancer. Study summary: The count of detected beta-chain sequences consistently exceeded that of alpha-chain sequences. Study-level results: Higher tumor mutation counts went along with higher counts of expanded intratumoral alpha and beta TCRs.

This clonotype was seen repeatedly, ten times or more. The antigen remains undetermined. TCRdb recomputed calls from the 5' RACE reads with MiXCR, one row per CDR3 protein. This table has 20,000 to 25,000 distinct CDR3 sequences, more than 15% appearing once. Time point described: sample taken at primary tumor resection. Frozen PBMC, nontumor lung or tumor provided whole RNA, which was sequenced unsorted. In germline, CDR1 is PRHDT, CDR2 FYEKMQ (reference sequence). V gave up 3 bases and J gave up 4 bases, with 13 bases separating them. The CDR3 length is 14 residues. The gene calls are TRBV13 and TRBJ2-7; D possibly uses TRBD1 or TRBD2 (6 bases each). The sequencing here drew on lung tumor tissue, taken at surgery. The receptor's source is a female donor with early-stage non-small cell lung cancer. The CDR3 is CASSLGGPQYEQYF. The CDR3 nucleotides read TGTGCCAGCAGCTTGGGGGGCCCTCAGTACGAGCAGTACTTC.